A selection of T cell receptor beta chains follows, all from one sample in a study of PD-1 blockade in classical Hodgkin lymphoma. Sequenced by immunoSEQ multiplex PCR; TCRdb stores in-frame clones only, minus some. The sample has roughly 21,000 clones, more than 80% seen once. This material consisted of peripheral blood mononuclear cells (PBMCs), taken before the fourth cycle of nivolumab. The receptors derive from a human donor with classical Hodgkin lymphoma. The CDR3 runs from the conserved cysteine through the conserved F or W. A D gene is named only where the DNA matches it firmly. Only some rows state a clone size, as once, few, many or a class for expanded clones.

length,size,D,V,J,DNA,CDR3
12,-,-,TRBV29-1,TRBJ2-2,TGCAGCGTTCGACAGTGGGCCGGGGAGCTGTTTTTT,CSVRQWAGELFF
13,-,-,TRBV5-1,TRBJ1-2,TGCGCCAGCAGCTTGGGGGGGACATCTGGCTACACCTTC,CASSLGGTSGYTF
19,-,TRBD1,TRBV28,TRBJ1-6,TGTGCCAGCAGTCCTCCGGGACAGGGAACAGAGTCGGTCGGATCACCCCTCCACTTT,CASSPPGQGTESVGSPLHF
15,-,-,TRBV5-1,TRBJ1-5,TGCGCCAGCAGCTTGGAGGGTCATAGCAATCAGCCCCAGCATTTT,CASSLEGHSNQPQHF
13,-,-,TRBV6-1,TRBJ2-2,TGTGCCAGCAGTGCGACAGCTACCGGGGAGCTGTTTTTT,CASSATATGELFF
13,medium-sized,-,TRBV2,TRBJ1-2,TGTGCCAGCTACTGGGCAGGGAACTATGGCTACACCTTC,CASYWAGNYGYTF
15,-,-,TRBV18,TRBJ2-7,TGTGCCAGCTCACCCGGGCAGGGGGGAACCTACGAGCAGTACTTC,CASSPGQGGTYEQYF
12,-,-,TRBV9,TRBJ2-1,TGTGCCAGCAGCCCTCGGGAAAGTGAGCAGTTCTTC,CASSPRESEQFF
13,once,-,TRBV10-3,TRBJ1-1,TGTGCCGCCGGAGGGGGAGTTTACACTGAAGCTTTCTTT,CAAGGGVYTEAFF
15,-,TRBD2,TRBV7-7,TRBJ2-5,TGTGCTAGCATGAGGACTAGCGGGAGACAAGAGACCCAGTACTTC,CASMRTSGRQETQYF
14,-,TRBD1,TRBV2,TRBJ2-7,TGTGCCAGCAGTGCGGGACAGGGGGCCTACGAGCAGTACTTC,CASSAGQGAYEQYF
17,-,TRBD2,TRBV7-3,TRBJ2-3,TGTGCCAGCAGCTTAACGTGGACTAGCGGGCCTACAGATACGCAGTATTTT,CASSLTWTSGPTDTQYF
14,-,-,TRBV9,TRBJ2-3,TGTGCCAGCAGCGGAGGGGGGTGGTCAGATACGCAGTATTTT,CASSGGGWSDTQYF
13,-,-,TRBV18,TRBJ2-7,TGTGCCAGCTCACCTCCTTCGGGTTACGAGCAGTACTTC,CASSPPSGYEQYF
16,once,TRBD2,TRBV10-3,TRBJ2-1,TGTGCCATCAGTGAGTTTCTAGCGGGGGGGCCTAATGAGCAGTTCTTC,CAISEFLAGGPNEQFF
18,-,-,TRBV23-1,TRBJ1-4,TGCGCCAGCAGTCAATCGCGGAGTTCCGGGGAATTTAATGAAAAACTGTTTTTT,CASSQSRSSGEFNEKLFF
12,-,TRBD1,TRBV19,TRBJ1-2,TGTGCCAGTGGGGACAGGCTCTATGGCTACACCTTC,CASGDRLYGYTF
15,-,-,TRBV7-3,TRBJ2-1,TGTGCCAGCAGCGTGTCGCGGGACTCCTACAATGAGCAGTTCTTC,CASSVSRDSYNEQFF
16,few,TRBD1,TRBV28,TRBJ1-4,TGTGCCAGCAGTTTGGGGTCCGGGACAGGAGATGAAAAACTGTTTTTT,CASSLGSGTGDEKLFF
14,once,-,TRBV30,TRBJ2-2,TGTGCCTGGAGTGTACGTCAGAACACCGGGGAGCTGTTTTTT,CAWSVRQNTGELFF
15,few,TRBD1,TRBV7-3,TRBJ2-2,TGTGCCAGCAGCCCGGGACAGGGCACCCCGGGGGGGCTGTTTTTT,CASSPGQGTPGGLFF
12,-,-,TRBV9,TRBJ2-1,TGTGCCAGCAGCGTAGACTGGAATGAGCAGTTCTTC,CASSVDWNEQFF
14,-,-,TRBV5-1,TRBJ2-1,TGCGCCAGCAGCCTTCGACTCTTGAACAATGAGCAGTTCTTC,CASSLRLLNNEQFF
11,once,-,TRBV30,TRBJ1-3,TGTGCCTGGATACCTATAAACACCATATATTTT,CAWIPINTIYF
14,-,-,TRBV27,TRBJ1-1,TGTGCCAGCAGTTTATCAGGGGTGAACACTGAAGCTTTCTTT,CASSLSGVNTEAFF
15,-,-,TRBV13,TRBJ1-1,TGTGCCAGCAGCTCTACCGGGGGATACAACACTGAAGCTTTCTTT,CASSSTGGYNTEAFF
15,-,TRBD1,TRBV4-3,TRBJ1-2,TGCGCCAGCAGCCAAGCTGGGACAGGGACCTATGGCTACACCTTC,CASSQAGTGTYGYTF
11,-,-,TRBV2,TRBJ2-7,TGTGCCAACGCGTTCGGTTACGAGCAGTACTTC,CANAFGYEQYF
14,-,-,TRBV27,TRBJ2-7,TGTGCCAGCAGTTTGGGGGGGGGCCCCTACGAGCAGTACTTC,CASSLGGGPYEQYF
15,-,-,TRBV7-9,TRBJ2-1,TGTGCCGAGGCTGCGGGGGCAACCTCCTACAATGAGCAGTTCTTC,CAEAAGATSYNEQFF
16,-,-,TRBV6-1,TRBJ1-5,TGTGCCAGCAGTGGAAAAACAGGGCCGGGCAATCAGCCCCAGCATTTT,CASSGKTGPGNQPQHF
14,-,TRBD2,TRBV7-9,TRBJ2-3,TGTGCCAGCAGCCCGGGACTAGCGTCAGATACGCAGTATTTT,CASSPGLASDTQYF
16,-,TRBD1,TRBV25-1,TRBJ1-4,TGTGCCAGCAGTGGGGGGACAGGGCTTACTAATGAAAAACTGTTTTTT,CASSGGTGLTNEKLFF
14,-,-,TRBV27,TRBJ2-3,TGTGCCAGCGCGGCGGAGCGGAGCACAGATACGCAGTATTTT,CASAAERSTDTQYF
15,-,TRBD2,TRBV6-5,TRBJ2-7,TGTGCCAGCAGTTACCAGCGGGGGCCGTCGGGGGAGCAGTACTTC,CASSYQRGPSGEQYF
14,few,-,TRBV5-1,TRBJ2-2,TGCGCCAGCAGCAAAAGCGGGAACACCGGGGAGCTGTTTTTT,CASSKSGNTGELFF
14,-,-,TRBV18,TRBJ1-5,TGTGCCAGCTCACCATCCAGGGGCAATCAGCCCCAGCATTTT,CASSPSRGNQPQHF
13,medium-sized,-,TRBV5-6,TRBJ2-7,TGTGCCAGCAGCTTGCAGAGGGCCTACGAGCAGTACTTC,CASSLQRAYEQYF
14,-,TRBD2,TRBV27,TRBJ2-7,TGTGCCAGCAGCCGGACTAGCGGGAGCTACGAGCAGTACTTC,CASSRTSGSYEQYF
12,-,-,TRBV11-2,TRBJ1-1,TGTGCCAGCAGCCGTCCCGGGACAGAAGCTTTCTTT,CASSRPGTEAFF
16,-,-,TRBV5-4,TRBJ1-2,TGTGCCAGCAGCAGGCGGGACTTAGGGGACCACTATGGCTACACCTTC,CASSRRDLGDHYGYTF
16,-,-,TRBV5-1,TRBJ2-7,TGCGCCAGCAGCGATATTAAGGAGCGACTCTTCTACGAGCAGTACTTC,CASSDIKERLFYEQYF
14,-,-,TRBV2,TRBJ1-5,TGTGCCAGCAGCGGAGACCAGGGGAATCAGCCCCAGCATTTT,CASSGDQGNQPQHF
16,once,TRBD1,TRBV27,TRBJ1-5,TGTGCCAGCAGTTGGACAGGGGGCCATAGCAATCAGCCCCAGCATTTT,CASSWTGGHSNQPQHF
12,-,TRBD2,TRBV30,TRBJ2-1,TGTGCCTGGAGTGTAGCGGGGGACGAGCAGTTCTTC,CAWSVAGDEQFF
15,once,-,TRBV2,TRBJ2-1,TGTGCCAGCACCTCCTTACAAAGCTCCTACAATGAGCAGTTCTTC,CASTSLQSSYNEQFF
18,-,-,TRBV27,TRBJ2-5,TGTGCCAGCAGTCTGACGCGGTTTTTGGCTAGCCCCCAAGAGACCCAGTACTTC,CASSLTRFLASPQETQYF
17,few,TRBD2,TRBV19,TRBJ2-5,TGTGCCAGTAGTCCCGGTTTTAGCGGGATACACCAAGAGACCCAGTACTTC,CASSPGFSGIHQETQYF
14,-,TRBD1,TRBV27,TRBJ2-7,TGTGCCAGTCAAACAGGGGTCGGCTCCTACGAGCAGTACTTC,CASQTGVGSYEQYF
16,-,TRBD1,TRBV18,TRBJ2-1,TGTGCCAGCTCACCATTACAGGGGGCGCGCTACAATGAGCAGTTCTTC,CASSPLQGARYNEQFF
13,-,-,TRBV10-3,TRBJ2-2,TGTGCCATCAATCAGGGGCCCGGCGGGGAGCTGTTTTTT,CAINQGPGGELFF
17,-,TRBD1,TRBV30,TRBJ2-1,TGTGCCTTGGAGGGACAGGGAGTGCACTACGCTTACAATGAGCAGTTCTTC,CALEGQGVHYAYNEQFF
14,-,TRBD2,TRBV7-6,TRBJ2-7,TGTGCCAGCAGCTTGGGCGGGGACTACTACGAGCAGTACTTC,CASSLGGDYYEQYF
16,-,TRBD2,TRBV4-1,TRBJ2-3,TGCGCCAGCAGCCAAGGGACTAGCGGGCGGTCAGATACGCAGTATTTT,CASSQGTSGRSDTQYF
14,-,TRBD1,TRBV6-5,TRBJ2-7,TGTGCCAGCAGTTACTCGGGACAGGTTGGCGAGCAGTACTTC,CASSYSGQVGEQYF